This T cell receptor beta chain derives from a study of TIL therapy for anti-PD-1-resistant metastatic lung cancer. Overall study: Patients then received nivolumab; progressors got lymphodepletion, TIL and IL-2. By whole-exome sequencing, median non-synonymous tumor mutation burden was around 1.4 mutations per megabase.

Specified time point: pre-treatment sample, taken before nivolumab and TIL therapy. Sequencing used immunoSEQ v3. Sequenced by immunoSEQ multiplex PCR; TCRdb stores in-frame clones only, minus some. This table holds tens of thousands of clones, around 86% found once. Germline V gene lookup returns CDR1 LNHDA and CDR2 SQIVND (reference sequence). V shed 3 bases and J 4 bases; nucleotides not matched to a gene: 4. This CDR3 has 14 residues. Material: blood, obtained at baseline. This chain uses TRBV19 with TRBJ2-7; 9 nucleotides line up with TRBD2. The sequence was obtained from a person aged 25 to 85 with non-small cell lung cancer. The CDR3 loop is CASSISGGPYEQYF. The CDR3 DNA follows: TGTGCCAGTAGTATTAGCGGGGGACCGTACGAGCAGTACTTC.